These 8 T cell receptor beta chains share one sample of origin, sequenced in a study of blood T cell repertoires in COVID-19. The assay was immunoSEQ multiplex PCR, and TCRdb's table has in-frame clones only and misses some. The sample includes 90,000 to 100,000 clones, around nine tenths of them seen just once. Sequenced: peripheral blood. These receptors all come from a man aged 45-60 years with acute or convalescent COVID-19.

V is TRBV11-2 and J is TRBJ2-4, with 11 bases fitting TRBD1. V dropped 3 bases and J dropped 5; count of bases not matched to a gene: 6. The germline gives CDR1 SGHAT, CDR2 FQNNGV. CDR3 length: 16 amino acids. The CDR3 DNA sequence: TGTGCCAGCAGCTTCGGACCGGGACAGGGGGAAAACATTCAGTACTTC. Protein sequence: CASSFGPGQGENIQYF.

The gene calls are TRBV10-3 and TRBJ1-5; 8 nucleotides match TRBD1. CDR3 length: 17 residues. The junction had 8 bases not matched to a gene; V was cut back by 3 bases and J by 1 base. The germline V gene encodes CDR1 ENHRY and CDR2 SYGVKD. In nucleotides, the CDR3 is TGTGCCATCAGTGACCCCCGCGGACAGGGCAGCAATCAGCCCCAGCATTTT. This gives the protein CAISDPRGQGSNQPQHF.

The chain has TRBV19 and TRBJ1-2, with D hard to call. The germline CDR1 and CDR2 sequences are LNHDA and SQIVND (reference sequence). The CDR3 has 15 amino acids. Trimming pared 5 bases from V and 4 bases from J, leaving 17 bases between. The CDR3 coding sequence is TGTGCCAGTAGTCGAACGACGGGAATATCCTATGGCTACACCTTC. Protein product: CASSRTTGISYGYTF.

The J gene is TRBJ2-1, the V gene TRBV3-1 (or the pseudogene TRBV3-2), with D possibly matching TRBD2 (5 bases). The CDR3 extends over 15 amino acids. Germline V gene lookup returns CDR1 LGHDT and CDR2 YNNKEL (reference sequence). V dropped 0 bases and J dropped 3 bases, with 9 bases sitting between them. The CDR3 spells CASSQDTADYNEQFF. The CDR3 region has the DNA TGTGCCAGCAGCCAAGATACAGCGGACTACAATGAGCAGTTCTTC.

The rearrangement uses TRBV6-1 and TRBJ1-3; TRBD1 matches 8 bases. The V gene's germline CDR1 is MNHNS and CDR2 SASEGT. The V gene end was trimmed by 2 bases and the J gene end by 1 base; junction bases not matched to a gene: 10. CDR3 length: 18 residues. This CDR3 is CASSEFLPGGVSGNTIYF. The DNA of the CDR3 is TGTGCCAGCAGTGAATTTCTCCCAGGGGGCGTTTCTGGAAACACCATATATTTT.

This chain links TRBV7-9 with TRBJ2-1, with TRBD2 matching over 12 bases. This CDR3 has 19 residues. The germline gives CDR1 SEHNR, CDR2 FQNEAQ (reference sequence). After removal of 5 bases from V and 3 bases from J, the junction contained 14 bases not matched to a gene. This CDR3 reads CASSHDRASGRVSYNEQFF. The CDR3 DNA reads TGTGCCAGCAGCCATGACAGGGCTAGCGGGAGGGTTAGCTACAATGAGCAGTTCTTC.

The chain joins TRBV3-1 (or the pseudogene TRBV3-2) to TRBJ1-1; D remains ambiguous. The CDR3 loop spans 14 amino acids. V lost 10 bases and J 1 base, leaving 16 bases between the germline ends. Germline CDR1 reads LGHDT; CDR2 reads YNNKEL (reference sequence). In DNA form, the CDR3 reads TGTGCCACCAGGCAGGAACACCCGAACACTGAAGCTTTCTTT. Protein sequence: CATRQEHPNTEAFF.

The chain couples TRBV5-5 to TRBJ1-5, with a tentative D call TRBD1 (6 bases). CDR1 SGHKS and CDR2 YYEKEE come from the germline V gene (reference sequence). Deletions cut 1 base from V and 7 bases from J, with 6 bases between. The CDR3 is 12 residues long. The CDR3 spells CASSLQGQPQHF. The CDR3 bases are TGTGCCAGCAGCTTGCAGGGGCAGCCCCAGCATTTT.